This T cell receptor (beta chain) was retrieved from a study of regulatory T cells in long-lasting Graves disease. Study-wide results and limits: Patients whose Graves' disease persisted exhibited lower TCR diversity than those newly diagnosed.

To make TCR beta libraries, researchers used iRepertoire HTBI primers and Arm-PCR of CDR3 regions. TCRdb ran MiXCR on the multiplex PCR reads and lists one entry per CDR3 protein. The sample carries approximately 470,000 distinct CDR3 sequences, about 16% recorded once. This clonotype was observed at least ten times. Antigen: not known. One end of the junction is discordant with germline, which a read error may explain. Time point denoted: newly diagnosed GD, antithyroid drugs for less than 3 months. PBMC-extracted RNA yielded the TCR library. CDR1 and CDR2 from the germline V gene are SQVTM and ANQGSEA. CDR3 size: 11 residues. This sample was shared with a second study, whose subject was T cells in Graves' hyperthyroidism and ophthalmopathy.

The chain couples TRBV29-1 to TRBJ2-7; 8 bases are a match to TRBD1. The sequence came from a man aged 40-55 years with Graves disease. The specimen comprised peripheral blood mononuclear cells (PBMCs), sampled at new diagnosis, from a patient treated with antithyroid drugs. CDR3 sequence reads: CSEGQAYEQYF. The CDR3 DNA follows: TGTTCAGAGGGACAGGCCTACGAGCAGTACTTC.